The clone carrying this TCR beta chain was recorded a few times. The target antigen is unknown. The record originates from a study of T cells in Graves' hyperthyroidism and ophthalmopathy. The study's findings and limits: Most expanded thyroid clonotypes above 0.001 also appeared in blood.

The CDR3 covers 17 residues. V was trimmed by 5 bases and J by 3 bases, leaving 19 bases between them. In germline, CDR1 is MDHEN, CDR2 SYDVKM. Template material for amplifying TCR beta CDR3 regions consisted of RNA transcripts. When the TCR CDR3 underwent first-round RT-PCR, the HTBI primer set was used. TCRdb reanalysed the multiplex PCR reads using MiXCR and keeps one entry per CDR3 protein. The sample contains roughly 510,000 distinct CDR3 sequences, about 20% of which appear only once. Material: blood. This chain uses TRBV28 with TRBJ2-2; tentatively, D is TRBD2 (6 bases). This clonotype originated in a man between 18 and 35 years old with Graves' hyperthyroidism. The CDR3 nucleotides read TGTGCCAGCAGTCCCCGAGCGGGCCGAGGAGACACCGGGGAGCTGTTTTTT. Translated, it gives CASSPRAGRGDTGELFF.